This TCR beta chain was identified during a study of blood T cell repertoires in COVID-19. About the study: Samples representing acute and convalescent COVID-19 were sourced from the United States, Italy and Spain. The analysed material was cDNA or gDNA that came from T cells, B-cell-depleted T cells, or PBMCs.

Per the authors' pipeline: Scientists estimated how many nucleated cells there were by amplifying reference gene primers. The assay was immunoSEQ multiplex PCR, and TCRdb's table has in-frame clones only and misses some. D and trimming were read from the DNA, whereas the V and J calls and clone size are those reported in that table. The table has 60,000 to 80,000 clones, roughly 84% seen once; the top ten hold 7.5% to 9%. The germline V gene has CDR1 SNHLY and CDR2 FYNNEI. The V segment lost 11 bases and the J segment 7 bases; nucleotides outside the gene matches: 14. This CDR3 spans 13 amino acids. This clone was picked up one time.

The rearrangement joins TRBV2 to TRBJ2-7, with TRBD2 matching over 7 bases. The receptor was isolated from a man in his forties or fifties with active COVID-19. Sequencing was carried out using peripheral blood. This CDR3 reads CAGAAGTMGEQYF. In nucleotides, the CDR3 is TGTGCCGGGGCAGCGGGGACCATGGGGGAGCAGTACTTC. The full variable domain, its missing parts supplied by reference TRBV2 and TRBJ2-7, is EPEVTQTPSHQVTQMGQEVILRCVPISNHLYFYWYRQILGQKVEFLVSFYNNEISEKSEIFDDQFSVERPDGSNFTLKIRSTKLEDSAMYFCAGAAGTMGEQYFGPGTRLTVT.